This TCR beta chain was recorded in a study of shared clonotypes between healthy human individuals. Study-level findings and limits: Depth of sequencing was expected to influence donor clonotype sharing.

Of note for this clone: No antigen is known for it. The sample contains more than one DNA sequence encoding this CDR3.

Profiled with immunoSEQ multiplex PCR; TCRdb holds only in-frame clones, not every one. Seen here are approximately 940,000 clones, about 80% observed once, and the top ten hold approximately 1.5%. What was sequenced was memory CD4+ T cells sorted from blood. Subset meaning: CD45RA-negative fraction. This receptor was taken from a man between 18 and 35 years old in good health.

The CDR3 region is CASSGTGGSTEAFF. The CDR3 coding sequence is TGCGCCAGCAGCGGGACAGGGGGAAGCACTGAAGCTTTCTTT. The chain couples TRBV5-1 to TRBJ1-1; 11 nucleotides align to TRBD1. This CDR3 comprises 14 residues. Germline loops: CDR1 SGHRS, CDR2 YFSETQ. V was clipped by 4 bases and J by 4 bases; unmatched bases: 3.